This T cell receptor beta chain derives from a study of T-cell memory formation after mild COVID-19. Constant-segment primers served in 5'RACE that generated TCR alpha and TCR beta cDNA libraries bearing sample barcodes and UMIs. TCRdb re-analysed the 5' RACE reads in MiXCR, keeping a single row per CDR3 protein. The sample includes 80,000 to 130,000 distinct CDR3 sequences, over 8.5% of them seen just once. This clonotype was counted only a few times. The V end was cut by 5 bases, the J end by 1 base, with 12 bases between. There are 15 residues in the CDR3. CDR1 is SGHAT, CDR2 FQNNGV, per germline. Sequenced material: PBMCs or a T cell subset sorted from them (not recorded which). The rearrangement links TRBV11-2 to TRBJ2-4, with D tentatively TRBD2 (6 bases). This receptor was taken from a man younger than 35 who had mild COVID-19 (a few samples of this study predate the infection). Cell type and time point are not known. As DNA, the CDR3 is TGTGCCAGCAGCCCGGAGGGGAGGGCCAAAAACATTCAGTACTTC. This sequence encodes CASSPEGRAKNIQYF. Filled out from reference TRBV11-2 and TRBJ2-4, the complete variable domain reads EAGVAQSPRYKIIEKRQSVAFWCNPISGHATLYWYQQILGQGPKLLIQFQNNGVVDDSQLPKDRFSAERLKGVDSTLKIQPAKLEDSAVYLCASSPEGRAKNIQYFGAGTRLSVL.